Below are 29 T cell receptor beta chains sequenced from a single sample in a study of T cell responses to AZD1222 COVID-19 vaccine. The table came from immunoSEQ multiplex PCR; TCRdb's copy has only in-frame clones and leaves some out. The top ten clones hold roughly 3.8% of a sample with some 110,000 clones, approximately 85% of them seen once. Sequenced material: peripheral blood, taken on day 0 of MenACWY control vaccination. These receptor sequences come from an adult in good health.

The V and J genes are TRBV19 and TRBJ1-3, with D possibly matching TRBD1 (6 bases). V was cut by 6 bases and J by 0 bases, with 12 bases left in between. The CDR3 is made up of 15 amino acids. In germline, CDR1 is LNHDA, CDR2 SQIVND (reference sequence). The CDR3 reads CASRFQGLSGNTIYF. The CDR3 DNA reads TGTGCCAGTAGATTTCAGGGGCTCTCTGGAAACACCATATATTTT.

This clone appeared a single time. The genes are TRBV6-6 and TRBJ1-5; TRBD1 matches at 8 bases. CDR3 length equals 14 residues. J was trimmed by 2 bases and V by 6 bases; bases with no gene match: 3. Germline V gene sequence: CDR1 MNHNY, CDR2 SVGAGI (reference sequence). The CDR3 loop is CASSPQGGNQPQHF. For the CDR3, the DNA is TGTGCCAGCAGCCCACAGGGGGGCAATCAGCCCCAGCATTTT.

This chain uses TRBV6-2 or TRBV6-3 with TRBJ1-2, with 7 bases matching TRBD1. The CDR3 has 13 residues. The junction had 3 bases not matched to a gene; V was cut back by 4 bases and J by 4 bases. Per the germline V gene, CDR1 is MNHEY and CDR2 is SVGEGT. CDR3 nucleotides: TGTGCCAGCAGTTTATCAGGGGGCTATGGCTACACCTTC. This codes for CASSLSGGYGYTF.

The table lists this clone with a few counts. This chain joins TRBV7-2 and TRBJ1-2, with TRBD1 as a possible D gene (6 bases). The CDR3 contains 14 residues. Germline CDR1 SGHTA, CDR2 FQGNSA. Trimming cost V 4 bases and J 6 bases, with 15 bases left between them. The CDR3 protein is CASSSDSLGHGYTF. The CDR3 nucleotides read TGTGCCAGCAGCTCGGACAGTCTAGGACATGGCTACACCTTC.

The chain's CDR3 is CASILSGGPTGQPQHF. In nucleotides, the CDR3 is TGTGCCAGCATTCTCAGCGGGGGACCTACGGGTCAGCCCCAGCATTTT. The chain has TRBV28 and TRBJ1-5, with D maybe TRBD1 (5 bases). Germline CDR1 reads MDHEN; CDR2 reads SYDVKM. The V end lost 7 bases, the J end lost 6 bases, and 22 bases lay between the germline ends. The CDR3 has 16 amino acids. The entire variable domain, with the rest obtained from reference TRBV28 and TRBJ1-5, is as follows: DVKVTQSSRYLVKRTGEKVFLECVQDMDHENMFWYRQDPGLGLRLIYFSYDVKMKEKGDIPEGYSVSREKKERFSLILESASTNQTSMYLCASILSGGPTGQPQHFGDGTRLSIL.

The rearrangement uses TRBV18 and TRBJ1-2; D gene uncertain. Trimming pared 6 bases from V and 8 bases from J, leaving 19 bases between. Germline CDR1 reads KGHSH; CDR2 reads LQKENI. The CDR3 spans 14 residues. The CDR3 spells CASSHSETRRGYTF. The CDR3 DNA reads as TGTGCCAGCTCCCACTCCGAAACCCGCCGGGGCTACACCTTC.

CDR3 in amino acids: CASSQRGPRWAGCGNTIYF. The CDR3 bases are TGCGCCAGCAGTCAAAGGGGCCCCCGATGGGCAGGGTGCGGGAACACCATATATTTT. This sequence joins TRBV23-1 and TRBJ1-3; the D gene is possibly TRBD1 (5 bases). TRBV23-1 qualifies as an ORF whose function is uncertain. The CDR3 has 19 residues. Trimming pared 2 bases from V and 7 bases from J, leaving 27 bases between.

The gene calls are TRBV7-3 and TRBJ1-1; D gene ambiguous. This CDR3 region has 14 residues. Trimming removed 2 bases at V and 0 bases at J, with 7 bases between. Germline V gives CDR1 SGHTA, CDR2 FQGTGA. The CDR3 DNA reads TGTGCCAGCAGCTTACAGCAGCTGAACACTGAAGCTTTCTTT. Protein product: CASSLQQLNTEAFF.

The gene calls are TRBV3-1 (or the pseudogene TRBV3-2) and TRBJ2-2; 7 bases fit TRBD2. The junction had 12 bases not matched to a gene; V was cut back by 3 bases and J by 8 bases. CDR3 length: 16 amino acids. Germline V gives CDR1 LGHDT, CDR2 YNNKEL (reference sequence). CDR3 sequence reads: CASSQNPAGLGGELFF. The CDR3 coding sequence is TGTGCCAGCAGCCAGAATCCAGCGGGGCTCGGAGGGGAGCTGTTTTTT.

V and J are TRBV29-1 and TRBJ1-5, with 9 bases aligning to TRBD1. The CDR3 runs to 12 residues. V was pared by 8 bases and J by 5 bases, with 4 bases of the junction left unmatched. Germline lookup yields CDR1 SQVTM and CDR2 ANQGSEA. The CDR3: CSTRTGDQPQHF. CDR3 sequence (DNA): TGCAGCACCCGGACAGGGGATCAGCCCCAGCATTTT.

J is TRBJ2-7 and V is TRBV7-2; 9 positions agree with TRBD1. Per the germline V gene, CDR1 is SGHTA and CDR2 is FQGNSA. J was trimmed by 6 bases and V by 2 bases; bases with no gene match: 2. This CDR3 is 13 amino acids long. CDR3 in DNA: TGTGCCAGCAGCTTAAACAGGGGGCGCGAGCAGTACTTC. It translates to CASSLNRGREQYF.

This chain connects TRBV4-3 to TRBJ1-6; tentatively, D is TRBD1 (6 bases). V was pared by 1 base and J by 13 bases, with 14 bases between. The CDR3 sequence is 14 residues long. Germline V gene data show CDR1 as LGHNA and CDR2 as YSLEER. CDR3 sequence reads: CASSQGGGIRPLHF. CDR3 coding DNA: TGCGCCAGCAGCCAAGGAGGGGGGATAAGGCCCCTCCACTTT.

The chain has TRBV28 and TRBJ2-1; D call uncertain. V shed 1 base and J shed 8 bases, with 12 bases lying between them. Germline-derived CDR1 and CDR2 are MDHEN and SYDVKM. The CDR3 loop spans 14 amino acids. CDR3: CASSLSGQPHEQFF. The CDR3 DNA reads as TGTGCCAGCAGTTTATCCGGCCAGCCCCATGAGCAGTTCTTC.

The chain recombines TRBV7-2 with TRBJ1-6; TRBD1 matches at 10 bases. CDR1 and CDR2 (germline): SGHTA, FQGNSA. The CDR3 is 15 amino acids. With V trimmed by 10 bases and J by 6 bases, 9 bases remained unmatched. This CDR3 reads CATARDRGRNSPLHF. For the CDR3, the DNA is TGTGCCACCGCCCGGGACAGGGGCCGTAATTCACCCCTCCACTTT.

The rearrangement joins TRBV30 to TRBJ1-4; no clear D. Looked up from germline, CDR1 is GTSNPN and CDR2 is SVGIG (reference sequence). The CDR3 covers 15 residues. V was shortened by 3 bases and J by 2 bases, with 13 bases between the two germline ends. CDR3 coding DNA: TGTGCCTGGAGCGCCAATGAGGGTACTAATGAAAAACTGTTTTTT. Its protein product is CAWSANEGTNEKLFF.

The V call is TRBV27, the J call TRBJ1-2, with D possibly matching TRBD1 (6 bases). V was shortened by 5 bases and J by 8 bases, with 15 bases between the two germline ends. CDR1 is MNHEY, CDR2 SMNVEV, per germline (reference sequence). This CDR3 has 13 amino acids. The CDR3 DNA follows: TGTGCCAGCAGTAGCCGGGACAAGTACGGCTACACCTTC. It translates to CASSSRDKYGYTF.

This chain's CDR3 is CASSVTGLAHEQYF. The DNA of the CDR3 is TGTGCCAGCAGTGTGACAGGGTTAGCGCACGAGCAGTACTTC. This chain joins TRBV28 and TRBJ2-7; 7 bases agree with TRBD1. The CDR3 length is 14 residues. The junction had 9 bases not matched to a gene; V was cut back by 5 bases and J by 5 bases. Germline lookup yields CDR1 MDHEN and CDR2 SYDVKM.

The chain couples TRBV7-2 to TRBJ2-5; D unclear. Germline lookup yields CDR1 SGHTA and CDR2 FQGNSA. This CDR3 has 15 amino acids. Between the trimmed V and J ends, which lost 3 bases and 2 bases, there was a span of 13 bases. The CDR3 region is CASSLAYAPQETQYF. CDR3 nucleotides: TGTGCCAGCAGCTTGGCTTATGCTCCACAAGAGACCCAGTACTTC.

The genes are TRBV14 and TRBJ2-1; 8 positions agree with TRBD1. Germline loops: CDR1 SGHDN, CDR2 FVKESK. After removal of 4 bases from V and 12 bases from J, the junction contained 8 bases not matched to a gene. CDR3 length equals 13 residues. Written as DNA, the CDR3 is TGTGCCAGCAGCCGAACGGACAGGGTACTGCAGTTCTTC. Its translation is CASSRTDRVLQFF.

This clone was recorded a few times. V usage is TRBV9 and J usage is TRBJ2-3, with D tentatively TRBD1 (6 bases). Deletions cut 1 base from V and 2 bases from J, with 14 bases between. Per the germline V gene, CDR1 is SGDLS and CDR2 is YYNGEE. The CDR3 spans 16 residues. This CDR3 is CASSVTDRSSTDTQYF. The CDR3 DNA reads as TGTGCCAGCAGCGTAACGGACAGATCCTCCACAGATACGCAGTATTTT.

The J gene is TRBJ2-2, the V gene TRBV5-6, with a possible D match to TRBD2 (5 bases). This CDR3 has 15 amino acids. Germline V CDR1 and CDR2: SGHDT, YYEEEE. Deletions cut 0 bases from V and 6 bases from J, with 12 bases between. The DNA of the CDR3 is TGTGCCAGCAGCTTGGTGAGGGCCCCCCCCGGGGAGCTGTTTTTT. This translates into CASSLVRAPPGELFF.

V gene TRBV6-5 combines with J gene TRBJ1-2; the D is unclear. In germline, CDR1 is MNHEY, CDR2 SVGAGI. The CDR3 spans 15 residues. V was cut by 6 bases and J by 4 bases, with 18 bases left in between. The CDR3 DNA sequence: TGTGCCAGCAGGCTTGCCCCGGGGAACCTCTATGGCTACACCTTC. Amino acid sequence: CASRLAPGNLYGYTF.

CDR3 residues: CSVVQSNTEAFF. The DNA for the CDR3 is TGCAGCGTTGTACAGTCGAACACTGAAGCTTTCTTT. The rearrangement joins TRBV29-1 to TRBJ1-1, with D uncertain. The germline V gene has CDR1 SQVTM and CDR2 ANQGSEA. The V gene lost 4 bases and the J gene lost 1 base, with 7 bases spanning the gap. This CDR3 comprises 12 residues.

V gene TRBV27 combines with J gene TRBJ1-6; TRBD1 is a possible D gene (6 bases). V dropped 1 base and J dropped 10 bases, with 11 bases sitting between them. Germline V gene lookup returns CDR1 MNHEY and CDR2 SMNVEV (reference sequence). This CDR3 region has 14 residues. CDR3 sequence (DNA): TGTGCCAGCAGTTTATGGGCTGGGGGCTCACCCCTCCACTTT. Protein product: CASSLWAGGSPLHF.

The chain couples TRBV11-3 to TRBJ2-3; D not resolved. The CDR3 loop spans 14 amino acids. Trimming shortened V by 5 bases and J by 6 bases, and 15 bases separated the two germline ends. Germline loops: CDR1 SGHNT, CDR2 YENEEA. The CDR3 loop is CASSLSGFPDTQYF. CDR3 DNA: TGTGCCAGCAGCCTTAGTGGTTTTCCGGATACGCAGTATTTT.

This chain joins TRBV6-2 or TRBV6-3 and TRBJ1-1, with D possibly matching TRBD1 (5 bases). Trimming removed 6 bases from V and 4 bases from J, with 27 bases in between. Germline V gene data show CDR1 as MNHEY and CDR2 as SVGEGT. CDR3 size: 18 residues. The DNA for the CDR3 is TGTGCCAGCAGCCCCCTCCCCGCCGCGGGACGTCGCAGCACTGAAGCTTTCTTT. As protein: CASSPLPAAGRRSTEAFF.

A single count supports this clone. This chain's CDR3 is CASSPRGQGADEQYF. In DNA, the CDR3 is TGTGCCAGCAGCCCCCGGGGTCAGGGGGCTGACGAGCAGTACTTC. V is TRBV7-2 and J is TRBJ2-7, with 8 bases matching TRBD1. The CDR3 consists of 15 residues. Germline assignment: CDR1 SGHTA and CDR2 FQGNSA. The V segment lost 5 bases and the J segment 5 bases; nucleotides outside the gene matches: 11.

J is TRBJ1-6 and V is TRBV6-2 or TRBV6-3, with D possibly matching TRBD1 (5 bases). The CDR3 loop spans 16 amino acids. Trimming left V 0 bases short and J 14 bases short, with 20 bases between. Germline V gene lookup returns CDR1 MNHEY and CDR2 SVGEGT. CDR3 protein: CASSYSGGDLVMSLHF. The CDR3 DNA follows: TGTGCCAGCAGTTACTCGGGCGGGGACCTGGTTATGTCCCTCCACTTT.

The chain has TRBV7-6 and TRBJ1-1, with 10 positions matching TRBD1. There are 16 residues in the CDR3. Germline assignment: CDR1 SGHVS and CDR2 FNYEAQ. With V trimmed by 3 bases and J by 0 bases, 4 bases remained unmatched. In DNA form, the CDR3 reads TGTGCCAGCAGCTTCGAAGGGACAGGGGTGAACACTGAAGCTTTCTTT. The encoded protein is CASSFEGTGVNTEAFF.